A single sample is the source of the 6 T cell receptor beta chains below, sequenced in a study of regulatory T cells in long-lasting Graves disease (dated by TCRdb to the early 2020s). The library was built by means of multiplex PCR. Sequencing used an Illumina HiSeq 4000. TCR beta libraries were built with iRepertoire HTBI primers and Arm-PCR amplification of CDR3 regions. The public sequencing data were trimmed at Q25 with fastp and processed into clonotypes with MiXCR by TCRdb, which kept only in-frame beta chains. Each CDR3 protein appears once, grouped with its most common genes and DNA. The sample contains a few hundred thousand distinct CDR3 sequences, about an eighth of them found a single time. About 20% of the sample is held by the ten biggest clonotypes. Interpreted using the paper, the time point label stands for: newly diagnosed GD, antithyroid drugs for less than 3 months. For both TCR sequencing and RNA sequencing, RNA was extracted from PBMCs using TRIzol.

These sequences were also reported in another study, on T cells in Graves' hyperthyroidism and ophthalmopathy.

Sample: peripheral blood mononuclear cells (PBMCs), taken at new diagnosis, from a patient treated with antithyroid drugs. The receptors originated from a young woman with Graves disease. Donor details come from another sample of the same person, matched by shared clones.

This clonotype was counted many times. The chain joins TRBV18 to TRBJ2-1; 8 bases fit TRBD2. Losses at the gene ends were 0 bases for V and 7 bases for J; bases not matched to a gene: 5. Germline values: CDR1 KGHSH, CDR2 LQKENI. The CDR3 totals 15 residues. The CDR3 is CASSPPTQRENEQFF. CDR3 bases: TGTGCCAGCTCACCACCGACCCAGCGGGAGAATGAGCAGTTCTTC.

In this sample, this clonotype turned up once. A much larger clone lies a single base off, so this may be a read error. This chain joins TRBV11-2 and TRBJ1-2, with a tentative D call TRBD1 (5 bases). Germline-derived CDR1 and CDR2 are SGHAT and FQNNGV. CDR3 length: 14 amino acids. The V gene lost 0 bases and the J gene lost 4 bases, with 9 bases spanning the gap. CDR3 sequence: CASSLETGGYGYTF. The CDR3 DNA sequence: TGTGCCAGCAGCTTAGAGACGGGGGGCTATGGCTACACCTTC.

The V call is TRBV20-1, the J call TRBJ2-1; D not resolved. The CDR3 covers 13 residues. Germline V gives CDR1 DFQATT, CDR2 SNEGSKA (reference sequence). Trimming left V 3 bases short and J 8 bases short, with 14 bases between. CDR3: CSASELTDDEQFF. CDR3 DNA: TGCAGTGCTAGCGAGCTCACCGATGATGAGCAGTTCTTC.

The table lists this clonotype with many counts. The chain carries TRBV5-5 and TRBJ1-2; D uncertain. The V and J ends lost 0 bases and 7 bases respectively, with 13 bases between them. Germline V gene data show CDR1 as SGHKS and CDR2 as YYEKEE (reference sequence). The CDR3 consists of 14 residues. The CDR3 is CASSLDARPLGYTF. CDR3 sequence (DNA): TGTGCCAGCAGCTTGGATGCCAGACCCCTTGGCTACACCTTC.

The sample holds many counts of this clonotype. V usage is TRBV28 and J usage is TRBJ2-2; TRBD2 matches 7 bases. The CDR3 runs to 16 residues. The germline gives CDR1 MDHEN, CDR2 SYDVKM. J was trimmed by 6 bases and V by 4 bases; bases with no gene match: 11. The CDR3 here is CASSSLGAGVSGELFF. DNA of the CDR3: TGTGCCAGCAGTTCGCTCGGGGCGGGAGTTTCCGGGGAGCTGTTTTTT.

This clonotype was counted at least ten times. The chain uses TRBV12-3 or TRBV12-4 and TRBJ2-1; 9 nucleotides line up with TRBD2. The CDR3 is 12 residues long. Germline trimming cut 6 bases from V and 15 bases from J; bases unmatched to any gene: 9. The CDR3 DNA follows: TGTGCCAGCAGAACTAGCGGGTCGGGCAGGTTCTTC. It codes for CASRTSGSGRFF.